The clone carrying this T cell receptor beta chain has just one count. CDR3 length: 13 residues. V lost 5 bases, J lost 7 bases, and 5 bases stayed unmatched. Germline loops: CDR1 LGHDT, CDR2 YNNKEL (reference sequence). This specimen belongs to a study of blood T cell repertoires in COVID-19. About the research overall: Researchers got acute and convalescent COVID-19 samples from the United States, Italy and Spain.

Measured with immunoSEQ multiplex PCR; TCRdb has only the in-frame clones, and not every one. The data hold roughly 300,000 clones, with approximately 90% observed a single time. V and J are TRBV3-1 (or the pseudogene TRBV3-2) and TRBJ1-2, with TRBD1 identical over 9 bases. Sequencing was carried out using PBMCs or T cells enriched from blood (not recorded which). The clonotype comes from a woman aged 40 to 50 with acute COVID-19. The CDR3 bases are TGTGCCAGCAGCGTCCGGACAGGGGCTGGCTACACCTTC. This translates into CASSVRTGAGYTF.